This TCR beta chain was captured by sequencing in a study of blood T cell repertoires in COVID-19. At the level of the study: The origin of the acute and convalescent COVID-19 samples was the United States, Italy and Spain. T cells, B-cell-depleted T cells, or PBMCs provided the cDNA or gDNA that served as material.

In the authors' workflow: Reference gene primers were amplified, and this amplification served to estimate nucleated cell counts. The repertoire was sequenced with immunoSEQ multiplex PCR; TCRdb's copy has only in-frame clones and lacks some. For V, J and clone size, that table is used; D and trimming come from the DNA. The sample shows some 110,000 clones, roughly nine tenths of them seen only once. In germline, CDR1 is LNHDA, CDR2 SQIVND (reference sequence). Trimming cost V 10 bases and J 1 base, with 13 bases left between them. The CDR3 totals 14 residues. This sequence joins TRBV19 and TRBJ2-2; tentative D call: TRBD2 (5 bases). This sequence originates from a man in his 70s who had recovered from COVID-19. Sample: peripheral blood. DNA of the CDR3: TGTGCCACTCAAGCGGACGGGAACACCGGGGAGCTGTTTTTT. It codes for CATQADGNTGELFF.